This TCR beta chain stems from a study of cytomegalovirus exposure and HLA in healthy donors. Study-wide findings and caveats: Most of the CMV-associated TCR beta chains (in a later analysis) appeared to be HLA-restricted.

Concerning this clone: Its matching antigen is unknown.

J was trimmed by 7 bases and V by 6 bases; bases with no gene match: 3. The CDR3 spans 11 residues. In germline, CDR1 is SEHNR, CDR2 FQNEAQ (reference sequence). Amplification used 60 Vbeta primers and 13 Jbeta primers. TCRdb's table, derived via immunoSEQ multiplex PCR, lists solely in-frame clones and lacks some. Counted here are approximately 140,000 clones, around 80% occurring once; the ten biggest clones make up more than 2.5%. This chain connects TRBV7-9 to TRBJ2-7; 7 nucleotides match TRBD2. The receptor comes from a man between 18 and 35 years old in good health and CMV-seropositive. The specimen sequenced was PBMCs. The CDR3 sequence: CASSQGGEQYF. DNA for the CDR3: TGTGCCAGCAGTCAGGGAGGGGAGCAGTACTTC.